The rows below give T cell receptor beta chains drawn from one sample of a study of regulatory T cells in long-lasting Graves disease. TCRdb reanalysed the multiplex PCR reads using MiXCR and keeps one entry per CDR3 protein. The table records 370,000 or so distinct CDR3 sequences, around 15% of them present only once. The same data also contributed to another study, on T cells in Graves' hyperthyroidism and ophthalmopathy.

Sequenced here: peripheral blood mononuclear cells (PBMCs), sampled at new diagnosis, from a patient treated with antithyroid drugs. The source is a woman in her late teens or twenties with Graves disease. Each CDR3 is given with its conserved first and last residue. D genes are given only for firm matches. The listing skips clone size in some rows; elsewhere it reads once, few, many or a size class.

cdr3_nt cdr3_aa clone_size j_call d_call v_call
TGCGCCAGCAGCCAGGACGGCCTGAACACTGAAGCTTTCTTT CASSQDGLNTEAFF many TRBJ1-1 NA TRBV5-1
TGTGCCAGCAGCTTGACGGGGGTGGCAGATACGCAGTATTTT CASSLTGVADTQYF many TRBJ2-3 NA TRBV7-3
TGTGCCAGTAGCCGGACAGGGGACGGCGGCTACACCTTC CASSRTGDGGYTF NA TRBJ1-2 TRBD1 TRBV19
TGTGCCAGCAGCTCGGGACAGGGCCCGAACACTGAAGCTTTCTTT CASSSGQGPNTEAFF NA TRBJ1-1 TRBD1 TRBV11-2
TGTGCCATCCGCTACGGGACGAATAATTCACCCCTCCACTTT CAIRYGTNNSPLHF few TRBJ1-6 NA TRBV10-3
TGCAGTGCTAGTCTCGGGTACGAGCAGTACTTC CSASLGYEQYF many TRBJ2-7 NA TRBV20-1
TGTGCCAGCAGCTCACCAGGGGGTGGGGGCGGGGGATACAATGAGCAGTTCTTC CASSSPGGGGGGYNEQFF NA TRBJ2-1 NA TRBV9
TGTGCCAGCAGCTTTCGCCTAGGACAGGGAACCGGGGAGCTGTTTTTT CASSFRLGQGTGELFF many TRBJ2-2 TRBD1 TRBV7-2
TGTGCCAGCAGCTCGTCAGGGGCTTCCATGAACACTGAAGCTTTCTTT CASSSSGASMNTEAFF NA TRBJ1-1 NA TRBV7-3
TGTGCCAGCAGTTTGAGGGTTTCGAACACTGAAGCTTTCTTT CASSLRVSNTEAFF many TRBJ1-1 NA TRBV12-3/TRBV12-4
TGTGCCAGCAGCCCGAGCCGGCGGCAGGGGACCCAGTACTTC CASSPSRRQGTQYF many TRBJ2-5 NA TRBV7-9
TGCGCGGCGGGCACTGAAGCTTTCTTT CAAGTEAFF few TRBJ1-1 NA TRBV29-1
TGTGCCAGCCTACAGCGCCTCAGTTACGAGCAGTACTTC CASLQRLSYEQYF NA TRBJ2-7 NA TRBV6-1
TGTGCCAGCAGTGAAAACGGAGGAAACACCATATATTTT CASSENGGNTIYF NA TRBJ1-3 NA TRBV2
TGTGCCAGCAGCTTAGGGATACCGGGGACAGCTTATGGCTACACCTTC CASSLGIPGTAYGYTF NA TRBJ1-2 TRBD1 TRBV11-2
TGTGCCAGCAGCCCGCCAGGCCCCTTGGAGACCCAGTACTTC CASSPPGPLETQYF many TRBJ2-5 NA TRBV7-9
TGTGCCATCAGTGAGTCTGGTTTGAGGGGTAGCAATCAGCCCCAGCATTTT CAISESGLRGSNQPQHF many TRBJ1-5 NA TRBV10-3
TGTGCCAGCAGCCGACTGATAGCAGCTAATGAAAAACTGTTTTTT CASSRLIAANEKLFF few TRBJ1-4 NA TRBV5-6
TGTGCCAGCAGTTTAACCCCCCCGCACAATGAGCAGTTCTTC CASSLTPPHNEQFF NA TRBJ2-1 NA TRBV12-3/TRBV12-4
TGCAGTGCTAGGGGGGCATGGACCGCTACCTACGAGCAGTACTTC CSARGAWTATYEQYF many TRBJ2-7 NA TRBV20-1
TGTGCCAGCAGCCAAGGGGGACCTGATGGCTACACCTTC CASSQGGPDGYTF few TRBJ1-2 NA TRBV3-1
TGTGCCAGCTCACCTTCGGGCGGGGACTCGCCCCAGCATTTT CASSPSGGDSPQHF many TRBJ1-5 NA TRBV18
TGTGCCATTAGACAGGCTAACTACAATGAGCAGTTCTTC CAIRQANYNEQFF many TRBJ2-1 NA TRBV5-4
TGCAGTGCCCCCACCGGACCGGGGGTTGACTACAATGAGCAGTTCTTC CSAPTGPGVDYNEQFF many TRBJ2-1 NA TRBV20-1
TGTGCCAGCAGTTTAGTTAGCGGGGCCTACAATGAGCAGTTCTTC CASSLVSGAYNEQFF NA TRBJ2-1 TRBD2 TRBV12-3/TRBV12-4
TGTGCCAGCAGCCAGACTATGGCGCAGTATTTT CASSQTMAQYF many TRBJ2-3 NA TRBV11-2
TGTGCCAGCAGCCATCCAGGGACATGGACGACCGAGCAGTTCTTC CASSHPGTWTTEQFF once TRBJ2-1 NA TRBV3-1
TGCGCCAGCAGCACTGACAGGAATAATGAAAAACTGTTTTTT CASSTDRNNEKLFF NA TRBJ1-4 NA TRBV5-1
TGTGCCACCAGTGATTCCCAGGGGGCTCGAACTGAAGCTTTCTTT CATSDSQGARTEAFF few TRBJ1-1 TRBD1 TRBV24-1
TGTGCCAGCAGTAAGGAGTCCGGGACAGGGTATGAAAAACTGTTTTTT CASSKESGTGYEKLFF NA TRBJ1-4 TRBD1 TRBV6-1
TGTGCCTGGAGGCAACGGGGCCGCTACGAGCAGTACTTC CAWRQRGRYEQYF many TRBJ2-7 NA TRBV30
TGTGCCAGCAGCTTTTTTCTGTACGAGCAGTACTTC CASSFFLYEQYF many TRBJ2-7 NA TRBV28
TGTGCCAGCAGCCAAGACGAGAGCGGGAGCTCCTACAATGAGCAGTTCTTC CASSQDESGSSYNEQFF NA TRBJ2-1 TRBD2 TRBV4-2
TGTGCCACCAGTGCTCGACTAGGAGGCAATGAGCAGTTCTTC CATSARLGGNEQFF many TRBJ2-1 NA TRBV24-1
TGCAGCACGAACAGACTAGCGGGATCCAATGAGCAGTTCTTC CSTNRLAGSNEQFF NA TRBJ2-1 TRBD2 TRBV29-1
TGCGCCACCCGGACAGCTAGCACAGATACGCAGTATTTT CATRTASTDTQYF many TRBJ2-3 NA TRBV5-1
TGTGCCAGCAGCTCAACCCCGAGCTCCTACAATGAGCAGTTCTTC CASSSTPSSYNEQFF many TRBJ2-1 NA TRBV12-3/TRBV12-4
TGTGCCAGCAGCTTAGACCCCCGGCGGGCCCACAATGAGCAGTTCTTC CASSLDPRRAHNEQFF many TRBJ2-1 NA TRBV11-3
TGTGCCAGCAGATCGGAACAGGGGACCTATGGCTACACCTTC CASRSEQGTYGYTF many TRBJ1-2 TRBD1 TRBV12-3/TRBV12-4
TGTGCCAGCAGTTACGGGACAGGGTTTCTGACCCAGTACTTC CASSYGTGFLTQYF NA TRBJ2-5 TRBD1 TRBV6-5
TGTGCCAGCAGGGCATCAGGGGAGAAGTACTTC CASRASGEKYF many TRBJ2-7 NA TRBV27
TGTGCCAGCAGTGTAGATGGGAACTCTGGAAACACCATATATTTT CASSVDGNSGNTIYF many TRBJ1-3 NA TRBV2
TGTGCCCGCTCACAGGGTTCGAACACTGAAGCTTTCTTT CARSQGSNTEAFF many TRBJ1-1 NA TRBV30
TGTGCCAGCAGCCAGGGGGGACAAACATTTGTCGGAACTAATGAAAAACTGTTTTTT CASSQGGQTFVGTNEKLFF NA TRBJ1-4 TRBD1 TRBV25-1
TGTGCCAGCACAAACCGGGGACAGGGGAATCAGCCCCAGCATTTT CASTNRGQGNQPQHF many TRBJ1-5 TRBD1 TRBV28
TGCGCCAGCAGCCCCCAATCAGGTTACGGTGAGCAGTTCTTC CASSPQSGYGEQFF many TRBJ2-1 NA TRBV5-1
TGTGCCAGCAGTGCCCGACAGTTCCAACGTTCACCCCTCCACTTT CASSARQFQRSPLHF NA TRBJ1-6 NA TRBV27
TGCAGCGTAGGACAGGGGGCCTCCTACGAGCAGTACTTC CSVGQGASYEQYF many TRBJ2-7 TRBD1 TRBV29-1
TGTGCCAGCGCTATTGGACAATTCTATGGCTACACCTTC CASAIGQFYGYTF many TRBJ1-2 NA TRBV28
TGTGCCTGGAGTGTAGGTCCATACAATGAGCAGTTCTTC CAWSVGPYNEQFF many TRBJ2-1 NA TRBV30